The 25 T cell receptor beta chains below come from one sample, sequenced in a study of blood T cells in healthy people across ages. Sample-barcoded 5' priming and a J-beta primer mix drove a second PCR of roughly 7 to 11 cycles. TCRdb redid the calling of the 5' RACE reads with MiXCR, one entry per CDR3 protein. The table includes 650,000 or so distinct CDR3 sequences, over 40% detected once. The sample comprised blood. The receptors here all came from a woman aged 80 or older in good health.

V and J are TRBV11-2 and TRBJ2-7; 11 nucleotides line up with TRBD2. V lost 5 bases and J lost 3; bases outside the gene matches: 9. Per germline, CDR1 SGHAT and CDR2 FQNNGV. This CDR3 region has 16 residues. Here the CDR3 DNA reads TGTGCCAGCAGCGTGGAATGGGGGACTAGCGGCTACGAGCAGTACTTC. It encodes CASSVEWGTSGYEQYF.

This chain joins TRBV5-1 and TRBJ2-7; perhaps TRBD1 as D (6 bases). V lost 4 bases, J lost 4 bases, and 15 bases lay in between. The CDR3 is 14 amino acids. Germline V gene sequence: CDR1 SGHRS, CDR2 YFSETQ. The CDR3 region is CASSPQGYTYEQYF. The CDR3 DNA sequence: TGCGCCAGCAGCCCACAGGGTTATACATACGAGCAGTACTTC.

This clonotype was picked up many times. V usage is TRBV20-1 and J usage is TRBJ2-1; TRBD2 matches 13 bases. The CDR3 is made up of 15 amino acids. Germline V gene lookup returns CDR1 DFQATT and CDR2 SNEGSKA (reference sequence). Unmatched junction bases numbered 7, after V lost 6 bases and J lost 5 bases. CDR3 DNA sequence: TGCAGTGCCGAGACTAGCGGGAGGTTCGACAATGAGCAGTTCTTC. It specifies CSAETSGRFDNEQFF.

Many counts were recorded for this clonotype. The rearrangement uses TRBV6-6 and TRBJ2-7, with D possibly TRBD2 on 5 matching bases. From germline, CDR1 is MNHNY and CDR2 SVGAGI (reference sequence). Trimming took 7 bases from V and 6 from J, leaving 19 bases between them. The CDR3 runs 14 residues. CDR3 in amino acids: CASTLNLLGSEQYF. The CDR3 DNA follows: TGTGCCAGCACCCTAAACCTCTTGGGGAGCGAGCAGTACTTC.

This chain uses TRBV12-3 or TRBV12-4 with TRBJ1-6, with D unresolved. The CDR3 spans 15 residues. V shed 3 bases and J shed 6 bases, with 12 bases lying between them. The CDR3 sequence: CASSLEAEPNSPLHF. The CDR3 region has the DNA TGTGCCAGCAGTTTGGAGGCGGAACCTAATTCACCCCTCCACTTT.

The J gene is TRBJ2-1, the V gene TRBV6-5; 11 nucleotides agree with TRBD1. Germline-derived CDR1 and CDR2 are MNHEY and SVGAGI. Trimming at V came to 4 bases and at J to 4 bases, leaving 6 bases not matched to a gene. The CDR3 has 16 residues. The CDR3 protein is CASSFGTGGMYNEQFF. The DNA of the CDR3 is TGTGCCAGCAGTTTCGGGACAGGGGGTATGTACAATGAGCAGTTCTTC.

The chain joins TRBV29-1 to TRBJ1-1; D is unresolved. The V gene lost 4 bases and the J gene lost 0 bases, with 15 bases spanning the gap. Germline loops: CDR1 SQVTM, CDR2 ANQGSEA. The CDR3 covers 15 residues. CDR3 loop: CSVGVSNTMNTEAFF. CDR3 sequence (DNA): TGCAGCGTTGGGGTCAGTAACACTATGAACACTGAAGCTTTCTTT.

The chain has TRBV20-1 and TRBJ2-1, with D possibly TRBD2 on 5 matching bases. The germline V gene encodes CDR1 DFQATT and CDR2 SNEGSKA (reference sequence). V gave up 6 bases and J gave up 15 bases, with 15 bases separating them. The CDR3 loop spans 10 amino acids. CDR3 sequence reads: CSASGGIRFF. As DNA, the CDR3 is TGCAGTGCCAGCGGCGGAATTCGGTTCTTC.

This clonotype was seen a handful of times. The CDR3 is CASSLPLAGLYNEQYF. Here the CDR3 DNA reads TGTGCCAGCAGCTTGCCCCTAGCGGGACTCTACAATGAGCAGTACTTC. The chain recombines TRBV28 with TRBJ2-7; 9 bases line up with TRBD2. The CDR3 has 16 residues. Germline V gene sequence: CDR1 MDHEN, CDR2 SYDVKM. V shed 6 bases, J shed 7 bases, and the junction held 16 bases outside the gene matches.

This clonotype was detected many times. CDR3 sequence reads: CASSLGQGLTGPGTQYF. The DNA for the CDR3 is TGTGCCAGCAGCTTAGGGCAAGGCCTGACCGGCCCCGGTACGCAGTATTTT. This sequence joins TRBV7-2 and TRBJ2-3; D not certain. This CDR3 spans 17 amino acids. CDR1 is SGHTA, CDR2 FQGNSA, per germline. V dropped 1 base and J dropped 8 bases, with 22 bases sitting between them.

The V gene is TRBV29-1, the J gene TRBJ1-5; 7 bases align to TRBD1. Trimming removed 4 bases from V and 0 bases from J; junction bases left unmatched: 9. This CDR3 region has 16 residues. Germline loops: CDR1 SQVTM, CDR2 ANQGSEA. This chain's CDR3 is CSVVLGQANSNQPQHF. Here the CDR3 DNA reads TGCAGCGTTGTCCTAGGACAGGCTAATAGCAATCAGCCCCAGCATTTT.

The table lists this clonotype with a count of one. This chain joins TRBV9 and TRBJ2-7; TRBD1 matches 11 bases. The trim removed 2 bases at V and 6 bases at J, leaving 7 bases unmatched. The CDR3 contains 15 residues. From germline, CDR1 is SGDLS and CDR2 YYNGEE. The chain's CDR3 is CASSVHPGQGGEQYF. In DNA, the CDR3 is TGTGCCAGCAGCGTCCATCCGGGACAGGGGGGCGAGCAGTACTTC.

Points on this clonotype: This may stem from a read error, because a much larger clone lies one nucleotide away. The chain employs TRBV20-1 and TRBJ2-7; D remains unclear. V was cut by 3 bases and J by 3 bases, with 15 bases left in between. Germline CDR1 reads DFQATT; CDR2 reads SNEGSKA (reference sequence). There are 14 residues in the CDR3. The DNA for the CDR3 is TGCAGTGCTAGTGATGGGGTTATAAACTACGAGCAGTACTTC. Its translation: CSASDGVINYEQYF.

The chain combines TRBV20-1 with TRBJ1-1; weak D call: TRBD1 (5 bases). The length of the CDR3 is 15 residues. Germline CDR1 reads DFQATT; CDR2 reads SNEGSKA (reference sequence). V shed 0 bases and J shed 7 bases, with 18 bases lying between them. This chain's CDR3 is CSARDWGGRTNEAFF. DNA of the CDR3: TGCAGTGCTAGAGATTGGGGGGGGAGAACCAATGAAGCTTTCTTT.

The CDR3 coding sequence is TGTGCCATAGGACAGGGGTTTACAGATACGCAGTATTTT. It codes for CAIGQGFTDTQYF. The chain is built from TRBV10-3 and TRBJ2-3, with 9 bases identical to TRBD1. The CDR3 sequence is 13 residues long. J gave up 3 bases and V 9 bases, and 4 bases lay outside the gene matches. The germline CDR1 and CDR2 sequences are ENHRY and SYGVKD.

This clonotype was found a few times. V usage is TRBV20-1 and J usage is TRBJ2-3; perhaps TRBD2 as D (6 bases). The CDR3 has 13 amino acids. V lost 4 bases and J 0 bases, leaving 8 bases between the germline ends. Per the germline V gene, CDR1 is DFQATT and CDR2 is SNEGSKA (reference sequence). CDR3 amino acids: CSAKGTSTDTQYF. The DNA of the CDR3 is TGCAGTGCTAAGGGGACTAGCACAGATACGCAGTATTTT.

J is TRBJ2-7 and V is TRBV2, with a weak D call TRBD1 (6 bases). The CDR3 loop spans 13 amino acids. V was clipped by 8 bases and J by 7 bases, with 18 bases between them. Per germline, CDR1 SNHLY and CDR2 FYNNEI. In nucleotides, the CDR3 is TGTGCCAGCGTTGACAGGACGTACAATGAGCAGTACTTC. The encoded protein is CASVDRTYNEQYF.

The sample holds a few counts of this clonotype. This chain joins TRBV29-1 and TRBJ2-5; TRBD2 is a possible D gene (5 bases). The CDR3 is 10 amino acids. Germline V CDR1 and CDR2: SQVTM, ANQGSEA. Trimming took off 7 bases at V and 11 bases at J, with 14 bases between the two ends. In nucleotides, the CDR3 is TGCAGCGCCCTGGTTGGGGAGCAGTACTTC. Residues: CSALVGEQYF.

The table lists this clonotype with a few counts. This CDR3 is CASKETANYGYTF. The CDR3 DNA is TGCGCCAGCAAGGAGACAGCTAACTATGGCTACACCTTC. V usage is TRBV10-2 and J usage is TRBJ1-2, with D perhaps matching TRBD1 (5 bases). Germline assignment: CDR1 WSHSY and CDR2 SAAADI. Trimming removed 7 bases from V and 0 bases from J, with 9 bases in between. This CDR3 has 13 amino acids.

J is TRBJ2-7 and V is TRBV20-1; D is unresolved. Germline V gene lookup returns CDR1 DFQATT and CDR2 SNEGSKA (reference sequence). CDR3 length: 12 amino acids. V was pared by 4 bases and J by 6 bases, with 13 bases between. CDR3 sequence reads: CSAIGPDREQYF. The DNA for the CDR3 is TGCAGTGCTATAGGTCCTGACCGCGAGCAGTACTTC.

A note on this clonotype: A single base separates this from a much larger clone, so it may be a read error. This chain joins TRBV5-1 and TRBJ1-5, with TRBD1 matching 8 bases. This CDR3 has 16 amino acids. V was pared by 3 bases and J by 5 bases, with 10 bases of the junction left unmatched. Per the germline V gene, CDR1 is SGHRS and CDR2 is YFSETQ. DNA for the CDR3: TGCGCCAGCAGCTCGGGACAGGAGCCAGCCGATCAGCCCCAGCATTTT. Translation: CASSSGQEPADQPQHF.

This clonotype appeared many times. V usage is TRBV12-3 or TRBV12-4 and J usage is TRBJ2-3; TRBD1 matches 7 bases. The junction had 5 bases not matched to a gene; V was cut back by 5 bases and J by 0 bases. This CDR3 is built from 15 residues. This CDR3 is CASSPLGQSTDTQYF. CDR3 coding DNA: TGTGCCAGCAGTCCCCTGGGACAGAGCACAGATACGCAGTATTTT.

In its sample, this clonotype was seen a few times. CDR3 sequence: CASSPGTGGYIQYF. CDR3 nucleotides: TGTGCCAGCAGCCCCGGGACAGGGGGATACATTCAGTACTTC. This rearrangement joins TRBV7-2 to TRBJ2-4; the match to TRBD1 covers 11 bases. With 5 bases clipped from V and 8 bases from J, the junction kept 5 bases outside the gene matches. Germline V CDR1 and CDR2: SGHTA, FQGNSA. The CDR3 loop spans 14 amino acids.

The chain uses TRBV12-3 or TRBV12-4 and TRBJ2-7, with TRBD1 matching 10 bases. This CDR3 is 15 amino acids long. Unmatched junction bases numbered 13, after V lost 4 bases and J lost 10 bases. In DNA, the CDR3 is TGTGCCAGCAGTTCGTCTGGGACAGGGGAAGATACCCAGTACTTC. Encoded protein: CASSSSGTGEDTQYF.

J is TRBJ2-1 and V is TRBV12-3 or TRBV12-4, with D unclear. Trimming pared 2 bases from V and 6 bases from J, leaving 11 bases between. CDR3 length: 14 residues. DNA for the CDR3: TGTGCCAGCAGTTTAAGCGAGACCCGCAATGAGCAGTTCTTC. Translation gives CASSLSETRNEQFF.